The rows below give T cell receptor beta chains drawn from one sample of a study of CD8+CD57+ T cells in acquired aplastic anemia. TCRdb reprocessed the reads with MiXCR, giving one entry per CDR3 protein. Among 180,000 or so distinct CDR3 sequences listed, less than 60% were seen once. The specimen sequenced was sorted CD4+, CD8+, or CD8+CD57+ T cells (not recorded which) from PBMCs. These receptors were taken from a human donor with aplastic anemia. CDR3s include the opening cysteine and the closing phenylalanine or tryptophan. The D gene is left open where the match is weak. Some rows mark clone size as missing; the rest say once, few, many or name a class of expanded clone.

TRBD1	15	TRBV4-1	TRBJ1-1	few	TGCGCCAGCAGCCTTAGGGACAGGGGGAACACTGAAGCTTTCTTT	CASSLRDRGNTEAFF
-	12	TRBV15	TRBJ2-4	once	TGTGCCACCCGAGGGGGGGGAAACATTCAGTACTTC	CATRGGGNIQYF
-	15	TRBV5-4	TRBJ2-2	-	TGTGCCAGCAGCTTTGCGGACAAGGGGACCGGGGAGCTGTTTTTT	CASSFADKGTGELFF
-	14	TRBV6-1	TRBJ2-7	many	TGTGCCAGCAGTCCATACTCAAACCCCGGCGAGCAGTACTTC	CASSPYSNPGEQYF
TRBD2	13	TRBV10-1	TRBJ2-2	-	TGCGCCAGCTCTCGGACTAGCGCCGGGGAGCTGTTTTTT	CASSRTSAGELFF
-	10	TRBV7-9	TRBJ2-5	many	TGTGCCAGCAGCCAAGAGACCCAGTACTTC	CASSQETQYF
TRBD1	16	TRBV7-6	TRBJ1-6	-	TGTGCCAGCAGCTCCGGACAGGGACAAGAATATTCACCCCTCCACTTT	CASSSGQGQEYSPLHF
-	12	TRBV9	TRBJ2-7	many	TGTGCCAGCAGCGTAGTCGGAGGCGAGCAGTACTTC	CASSVVGGEQYF
-	11	TRBV7-9	TRBJ1-1	-	TGTGCCAGCAGTATCGCGCTTCAGGCTTTCTTT	CASSIALQAFF
TRBD2	14	TRBV20-1	TRBJ2-1	many	TGCAGTGCCCCCGTAGCGGGACCATGGGGGGAGCAGTTCTTC	CSAPVAGPWGEQFF
-	16	TRBV24-1	TRBJ2-1	many	TGTGCCACCAGTGATTCCTCCGGGACCCTACACAATGAGCAGTTCTTC	CATSDSSGTLHNEQFF
TRBD2	13	TRBV7-3	TRBJ2-7	-	TGTGCCAGCAGCTTCGTTAGCGGGGACGAGCAGTACTTC	CASSFVSGDEQYF
-	14	TRBV20-1	TRBJ1-1	-	TGCAGTGCTAGTGTTCAGGGCATGAACACTGAAGCTTTCTTT	CSASVQGMNTEAFF
-	14	TRBV6-2/TRBV6-3	TRBJ2-7	once	TGTGCCAGCGGTCCAGCGGCTAGCTCCTACGAGCAGTACTTC	CASGPAASSYEQYF
-	13	TRBV7-9	TRBJ2-3	-	TGTGCCAGCAGCTCGGGGAGGCCAGATACGCAGTATTTT	CASSSGRPDTQYF
-	14	TRBV7-9	TRBJ2-5	many	TGTGCCAGCAGCTTCCGTATGGATCAAGAGACCCAGTACTTC	CASSFRMDQETQYF
-	15	TRBV11-2	TRBJ2-1	-	TGTGCCAGCAGCTTCGGACTCAGCTCCTACAATGAGCAGCTCTTC	CASSFGLSSYNEQLF
TRBD2	18	TRBV10-3	TRBJ2-7	-	TGTGCCATCACTCGACAGGGACTAGCGGGAGGGCCCTTCGACGAGCAGTACTTC	CAITRQGLAGGPFDEQYF
-	14	TRBV5-1	TRBJ2-2	-	TGCGCCAGCAGCTTGGGGACGACCACCGGGGAGCTGTTTTTT	CASSLGTTTGELFF
-	15	TRBV7-9	TRBJ2-3	-	TGTGCCAGCAGCCCGCAATCTGGCGGCACAGATACGCAGTATTTT	CASSPQSGGTDTQYF
-	15	TRBV15	TRBJ1-6	-	TGTGCCACCAGCAGAGATGGGGGGCTTAATTCACCCCTCCACTTT	CATSRDGGLNSPLHF
-	12	TRBV20-1	TRBJ2-1	-	TGCAGTGCGCACCATCAGCGCAATGAGCAGTTCTTC	CSAHHQRNEQFF
-	12	TRBV20-1	TRBJ2-1	many	TGCAGTGCTAGCCCGAGTGGGGTTGAGCAGTTCTTC	CSASPSGVEQFF
-	15	TRBV10-3	TRBJ2-3	-	TGTGCCATCGGGAATACAGGAGTTAGCACAGATACGCAGTATTTT	CAIGNTGVSTDTQYF
-	16	TRBV7-9	TRBJ2-5	once	TGTGCCAGCAGCTTAGGGTCTGCGGGGCTACAAGAGACCCAGTACTTC	CASSLGSAGLQETQYF
TRBD1	13	TRBV19	TRBJ2-5	many	TGTGCCAGTAGTCGACAGGGTCTCGAGACCCAGTACTTC	CASSRQGLETQYF
TRBD1	15	TRBV10-3	TRBJ2-3	-	TGTGCCATCAGCGACCGGGACAGGGACCCAGATACGCAGTATTTT	CAISDRDRDPDTQYF
-	14	TRBV20-1	TRBJ1-5	-	TGCAGTGCACCCAAGGCAGGGAGCAATCAGCCCCAGCATTTT	CSAPKAGSNQPQHF
TRBD1	13	TRBV15	TRBJ2-7	-	TGTGCCACCAAGGGGACAGGGGGCTTCGAGCAGTACTTC	CATKGTGGFEQYF
-	15	TRBV19	TRBJ1-4	many	TGTGCCAGTAGTACCCCGTGGGGTGGAGGTGAAAAACTGTTTTTT	CASSTPWGGGEKLFF
-	13	TRBV6-1	TRBJ2-7	many	TGTGCCAGCAGACCCGGGGGAGGCTACGAGCAGTACTTC	CASRPGGGYEQYF
-	11	TRBV9	TRBJ2-1	few	TGTGCCAGCACCCAGAACAATGAGCAGTTCTTC	CASTQNNEQFF
-	12	TRBV19	TRBJ1-5	many	TGTGCCAGTAGTATAAACTGGCAGCCCCAGCATTTT	CASSINWQPQHF
TRBD1	14	TRBV10-2	TRBJ1-2	-	TGTGCCAGCATGAGAGGGACAGATGGTAGTGGCTACACCTTC	CASMRGTDGSGYTF
-	16	TRBV10-3	TRBJ1-2	-	TGTGCCATCAGTGATCTGGTACCGGACATGCCTGGAGGCTACACCTTC	CAISDLVPDMPGGYTF
TRBD1	16	TRBV11-1	TRBJ1-6	-	TGTGCCAGCAGCACAAGGGGACAGGGCTTCCAATCACCCCTCCACTTT	CASSTRGQGFQSPLHF
TRBD2	16	TRBV24-1	TRBJ2-1	once	TGTGCCACCAGTGATGCCGGGACTAGCGGGATTAATGAGCAGTTCTTC	CATSDAGTSGINEQFF
TRBD2	15	TRBV11-2	TRBJ2-5	many	TGTGCCAGCGGACCGGGACTAGCGGGAGGAGAGACCCAGTACTTC	CASGPGLAGGETQYF
-	12	TRBV10-3	TRBJ1-2	many	TGTGCCATCCAACGGGGGGACTATGGCTACACCTTC	CAIQRGDYGYTF
TRBD1	15	TRBV19	TRBJ1-1	few	TGTGCCAGTAGTAACACTCCGGGACAGGGGACTGAAGCTTTCTTT	CASSNTPGQGTEAFF
-	15	TRBV9	TRBJ2-3	many	TGTGCCAGCAGCCTCCCGCCGGGTGGGGCAGATACGCAGTATTTT	CASSLPPGGADTQYF
TRBD2	15	TRBV11-3	TRBJ2-5	many	TGTGCCAGCAGCTCCGGCGGGGGGGCCGGGGAGACCCAGTACTTC	CASSSGGGAGETQYF
-	13	TRBV25-1	TRBJ1-1	-	TGTGCCAGCAGTGAATATGGTAGGGCTGAAGCTTTCTTT	CASSEYGRAEAFF
-	13	TRBV2	TRBJ1-2	-	TGTGCCAGCAGTAGGGCCCCTGGGGATGGCTACACCTTC	CASSRAPGDGYTF
-	14	TRBV25-1	TRBJ2-1	-	TGTGCCAGCAGTGGACAGGCCTCCTACAATGAGCAGTTCTTC	CASSGQASYNEQFF
-	12	TRBV10-3	TRBJ1-2	-	TGTGCCATCAGTGTTTTAGGATCCGGCTACACCTTC	CAISVLGSGYTF
-	15	TRBV6-5	TRBJ2-6	many	TGTGCCAGCATGGCAGTTCGCTCTGGGGCCAACGTCCTGACTTTC	CASMAVRSGANVLTF